The rows below give T cell receptor beta chains drawn from one sample of a study of T cell repertoires in cytomegalovirus infection. TCRdb re-called the reads with MiXCR, one entry per CDR3 protein. Altogether about 310,000 distinct CDR3 sequences are present, approximately 25% being singletons, with the ten largest covering approximately 12%. No cognate antigen is known for these TCRs. The sample here was cultured PBMCs, taken from culture after CMV antigen stimulation. Receptors originate from a human donor in good health (CMV status not recorded). Some clones in this sample may be carry-over from other donors' samples. Each CDR3 is given without its conserved first and last residue. The order of the fields is V gene, clone size, J gene, CDR3 protein. Size tells how often a clone was seen (once, few, many) or the class of an expanded clone, and some rows leave it out.

v_gene: TRBV7-9; abundance: many; j_gene: TRBJ2-3; CDR3aa: ASSSTGTQY
v_gene: TRBV11-2; abundance: -; j_gene: TRBJ2-5; CDR3aa: ASSTGSLRETQY
v_gene: TRBV10-3; abundance: few; j_gene: TRBJ1-5; CDR3aa: AIGNEQRGQPQH
v_gene: TRBV10-3; abundance: -; j_gene: TRBJ1-2; CDR3aa: AISEDGAARSYGYT
v_gene: TRBV9; abundance: few; j_gene: TRBJ2-5; CDR3aa: ASSVGVASGRSGETQY
v_gene: TRBV4-3; abundance: once; j_gene: TRBJ1-2; CDR3aa: ASSQVGAGKGYT
v_gene: TRBV7-9; abundance: -; j_gene: TRBJ2-6; CDR3aa: ASSRAGTAVLT
v_gene: TRBV20-1; abundance: -; j_gene: TRBJ2-1; CDR3aa: SARDRKLAANEQF
v_gene: TRBV29-1; abundance: -; j_gene: TRBJ2-1; CDR3aa: STNPGKAGEQF
v_gene: TRBV7-9; abundance: -; j_gene: TRBJ2-1; CDR3aa: ASSTSGLPSSYNEQF
v_gene: TRBV5-5; abundance: many; j_gene: TRBJ2-1; CDR3aa: ASSLGPSSYNEQF
v_gene: TRBV7-2; abundance: many; j_gene: TRBJ1-5; CDR3aa: ASSLRTGYSNQPQH
v_gene: TRBV3-1; abundance: -; j_gene: TRBJ2-3; CDR3aa: ASSKEPGTESGTQY
v_gene: TRBV6-6; abundance: -; j_gene: TRBJ2-1; CDR3aa: ASSYPRTSYEQF
v_gene: TRBV6-2/TRBV6-3; abundance: -; j_gene: TRBJ2-3; CDR3aa: ASAKSNTQY
v_gene: TRBV9; abundance: -; j_gene: TRBJ2-1; CDR3aa: ASSVTSGRGWNEQF
v_gene: TRBV6-2/TRBV6-3; abundance: -; j_gene: TRBJ2-7; CDR3aa: ASRGQGTSSYEQY
v_gene: TRBV27; abundance: many; j_gene: TRBJ2-7; CDR3aa: ASRLTSERVSYEQY
v_gene: TRBV29-1; abundance: -; j_gene: TRBJ2-3; CDR3aa: SVTPQKGIGSSTDTQY
v_gene: TRBV20-1; abundance: -; j_gene: TRBJ1-1; CDR3aa: SASRQLNTEAF
v_gene: TRBV7-2; abundance: many; j_gene: TRBJ2-5; CDR3aa: ASSLAGQGQETQY
v_gene: TRBV20-1; abundance: -; j_gene: TRBJ2-7; CDR3aa: SASEGLAVLAQY
v_gene: TRBV12-5; abundance: -; j_gene: TRBJ2-5; CDR3aa: ASGPHQETQY
v_gene: TRBV7-3; abundance: many; j_gene: TRBJ2-3; CDR3aa: ASSRSGSGTDTQY
v_gene: TRBV7-9; abundance: -; j_gene: TRBJ1-1; CDR3aa: ASSVIKRNTEAF
v_gene: TRBV10-3; abundance: few; j_gene: TRBJ1-1; CDR3aa: AISQGSTEAF
v_gene: TRBV6-5; abundance: -; j_gene: TRBJ1-1; CDR3aa: ASSYSVGAEAF
v_gene: TRBV12-3/TRBV12-4; abundance: -; j_gene: TRBJ2-3; CDR3aa: ASSLSGDETQY
v_gene: TRBV5-1; abundance: -; j_gene: TRBJ2-4; CDR3aa: ASRRTSGGKNIQY
v_gene: TRBV7-9; abundance: many; j_gene: TRBJ1-2; CDR3aa: ASSLDDRVGYGYT
v_gene: TRBV28; abundance: few; j_gene: TRBJ1-2; CDR3aa: ASSRGTDPWGYT
v_gene: TRBV6-2/TRBV6-3; abundance: -; j_gene: TRBJ2-4; CDR3aa: ASSRRGPKNIQY
v_gene: TRBV5-4; abundance: few; j_gene: TRBJ2-1; CDR3aa: ASSLAAGGPYNEQF
v_gene: TRBV7-9; abundance: few; j_gene: TRBJ1-1; CDR3aa: ASSFPLGNTEAF
v_gene: TRBV10-3; abundance: -; j_gene: TRBJ2-2; CDR3aa: AISESLTSGSPGELF
v_gene: TRBV7-2; abundance: few; j_gene: TRBJ2-1; CDR3aa: ASSLEDGTGSYNEQF
v_gene: TRBV24-1; abundance: many; j_gene: TRBJ2-3; CDR3aa: ATSESGTGVSTDTQY
v_gene: TRBV4-2; abundance: few; j_gene: TRBJ2-2; CDR3aa: ASSHSYAGELF
v_gene: TRBV2; abundance: many; j_gene: TRBJ2-2; CDR3aa: ASSEVVTGELF
v_gene: TRBV29-1; abundance: -; j_gene: TRBJ1-2; CDR3aa: SVRTQNYGYT
v_gene: TRBV10-3; abundance: few; j_gene: TRBJ2-5; CDR3aa: AIRVTSGSSETQY
v_gene: TRBV6-1; abundance: few; j_gene: TRBJ1-1; CDR3aa: ASSIHRDTEAF
v_gene: TRBV7-8; abundance: -; j_gene: TRBJ2-5; CDR3aa: ASRGRIVTGRGETQY
v_gene: TRBV27; abundance: -; j_gene: TRBJ2-3; CDR3aa: ACSRKSTDTQY
v_gene: TRBV7-9; abundance: few; j_gene: TRBJ1-4; CDR3aa: ASSFTGVEKLF
v_gene: TRBV7-9; abundance: few; j_gene: TRBJ2-7; CDR3aa: ASSTGRGDEQY
v_gene: TRBV7-2; abundance: few; j_gene: TRBJ2-1; CDR3aa: ASNRPGLAGVKVYNEQF
v_gene: TRBV6-2/TRBV6-3; abundance: -; j_gene: TRBJ1-5; CDR3aa: ASSPGRVGWDQPQH
v_gene: TRBV10-2; abundance: few; j_gene: TRBJ2-4; CDR3aa: ASSESGHLAIQY
v_gene: TRBV7-9; abundance: many; j_gene: TRBJ2-5; CDR3aa: ASRMGRFVTQY
v_gene: TRBV19; abundance: -; j_gene: TRBJ1-5; CDR3aa: ASNRQGANQPQH
v_gene: TRBV12-3/TRBV12-4; abundance: -; j_gene: TRBJ1-5; CDR3aa: ASSRQGQPQH
v_gene: TRBV5-6; abundance: -; j_gene: TRBJ2-7; CDR3aa: ASSPRTDRGRS
v_gene: TRBV7-6; abundance: few; j_gene: TRBJ2-5; CDR3aa: ASSLGTGTAETQY
v_gene: TRBV7-8; abundance: many; j_gene: TRBJ2-1; CDR3aa: ASSKRPERGYNEQF
v_gene: TRBV30; abundance: -; j_gene: TRBJ2-7; CDR3aa: AWSVRQGWYEQY